This TCR beta chain was recorded in a study of blood T cell repertoires in COVID-19. V dropped 4 bases and J dropped 1; count of bases not matched to a gene: 17. CDR3 length: 19 amino acids. Germline V gene sequence: CDR1 SGHNT, CDR2 YYREEE (reference sequence). TCRdb's table, derived via immunoSEQ multiplex PCR, lists solely in-frame clones and lacks some. In the table there are more than 200,000 clones, more than 85% of which are singletons. Recovered participants had two consecutive negative NP/OP PCR tests, healthcare professional clearance, or symptom resolution. The sample consisted of PBMCs or T cells enriched from blood (not recorded which). This sequence joins TRBV5-4 and TRBJ1-1; 9 bases align to TRBD1. The sequence was collected from a woman aged 30 to 39 who had recovered from COVID-19. The CDR3 region is CASSSPRTGVGGKNTEAFF. CDR3 nucleotides: TGTGCCAGCAGCAGCCCCCGGACAGGGGTTGGGGGAAAGAACACTGAAGCTTTCTTT.